The present T cell receptor beta chain was sequenced within a study of immune characterization of retroperitoneal liposarcoma. Germline trimming cut 2 bases from V and 6 bases from J; bases unmatched to any gene: 6. CDR3 length equals 16 residues. Germline V gene sequence: CDR1 LGHDT, CDR2 YNNKEL (reference sequence). This clonotype was seen a handful of times. TCRdb independently ran MiXCR on the PCR reads; one entry per CDR3 protein. The sample consists of about 10,000 distinct CDR3 sequences, over 25% of them appearing once. The TCR originated in a male donor with retroperitoneal liposarcoma. V and J are TRBV3-1 and TRBJ2-3; 12 bases map to TRBD2. Sequenced material: blood. The CDR3 DNA follows: TGTGCCAGCAGCCAACCTAGCGGGGGGGCCGCGGATACGCAGTATTTT. This translates into CASSQPSGGAADTQYF.